The 28 T cell receptor beta chains listed next were all sequenced from one sample in a study of blood T cell repertoires in COVID-19. Only in-frame clones appear in the TCRdb table, and some are missing; sequencing was by immunoSEQ multiplex PCR. The sample yields 180,000 or so clones, 75% to 85% seen once. The sequencing sample was made of peripheral blood. These receptors all come from a woman aged 40 to 50 with COVID-19, enrolled during active disease.

The gene calls are TRBV4-2 and TRBJ2-3; 10 nucleotides agree with TRBD1. Trimming removed 0 bases from V and 1 base from J; junction bases left unmatched: 4. There are 17 residues in the CDR3. The V gene's germline CDR1 is LGHNA and CDR2 YNFKEQ. CDR3 protein: CASSQEGQGVGTDTQYF. The CDR3 DNA is TGTGCCAGCAGCCAAGAAGGACAGGGGGTAGGCACAGATACGCAGTATTTT.

The chain combines TRBV7-6 with TRBJ1-5; TRBD1 matches at 8 bases. The CDR3 has 14 residues. V lost 4 bases and J lost 4; bases outside the gene matches: 3. Germline values: CDR1 SGHVS, CDR2 FNYEAQ. The CDR3 DNA reads TGTGCCAGCAGCTCGACAGGGGATAATCAGCCCCAGCATTTT. Translating gives CASSSTGDNQPQHF.

The chain employs TRBV18 and TRBJ1-5; 7 nucleotides match TRBD1. CDR3 length equals 13 residues. Germline trimming cut 4 bases from V and 8 bases from J; bases unmatched to any gene: 5. The germline V gene has CDR1 KGHSH and CDR2 LQKENI. CDR3 residues: CASSREGAKPQHF. The CDR3 bases are TGTGCCAGCTCACGAGAGGGGGCCAAGCCCCAGCATTTT.

The rearrangement uses TRBV6-6 and TRBJ1-6; TRBD1 matches at 11 bases. J lost 14 bases, V lost 6 bases, and 9 bases had no gene match. The CDR3 covers 14 residues. Germline V lookup: CDR1 MNHNY, CDR2 SVGAGI (reference sequence). In nucleotides, the CDR3 is TGTGCCAGCAGAATGGGACAGGGGGTTGAGACCCTCCACTTT. It is translated as CASRMGQGVETLHF.

This clone was observed a single time. The rearrangement links TRBV20-1 to TRBJ1-6, with D unresolved. The CDR3 runs 15 residues. The V and J ends lost 3 bases and 2 bases respectively, with 11 bases between them. The germline CDR1 and CDR2 sequences are DFQATT and SNEGSKA (reference sequence). Here the CDR3 DNA reads TGCAGTGCTAGTCACGGGATCCCCTATAATTCACCCCTCCACTTT. As protein: CSASHGIPYNSPLHF.

The gene calls are TRBV4-1 and TRBJ2-3; D is unclear. Trimming took off 0 bases at V and 0 bases at J, with 10 bases between the two ends. There are 16 residues in the CDR3. CDR1 is MGHRA, CDR2 YSYEKL, per germline. In nucleotides, the CDR3 is TGCGCCAGCAGCCAAGAGTCCAGTCCTAGCACAGATACGCAGTATTTT. Its protein product is CASSQESSPSTDTQYF.

The rearrangement uses TRBV3-1 (or the pseudogene TRBV3-2) and TRBJ1-1; D not resolved. Germline assignment: CDR1 LGHDT and CDR2 YNNKEL (reference sequence). The CDR3 covers 14 residues. The germline V and J ends were trimmed by 1 base and 4 bases, with 10 bases remaining between them. CDR3 coding DNA: TGTGCCAGCAGCCAAGGACTAAGTGGCACTGAAGCTTTCTTT. Translation gives CASSQGLSGTEAFF.

The J gene is TRBJ1-4, the V gene TRBV7-9; D unresolved. Trimming shortened V by 2 bases and J by 4 bases, and 5 bases separated the two germline ends. Looked up from germline, CDR1 is SEHNR and CDR2 is FQNEAQ (reference sequence). The CDR3 runs to 13 residues. CDR3 DNA: TGTGCCAGCAGCTTACGGGATAATGAAAAACTGTTTTTT. This codes for CASSLRDNEKLFF.

About this clone itself: Distinct nucleotide sequences in the sample also encode this CDR3. This chain uses TRBV19 with TRBJ2-3; 10 bases agree with TRBD2. CDR3 length equals 16 residues. Germline values: CDR1 LNHDA, CDR2 SQIVND (reference sequence). Trimming at V came to 3 bases and at J to 0 bases, leaving 3 bases not matched to a gene. CDR3 amino acids: CASSILAGGSTDTQYF. The CDR3 DNA reads as TGTGCCAGTAGTATTTTAGCGGGGGGCAGCACAGATACGCAGTATTTT.

CDR3 sequence: CASSELQGPQHF. The CDR3 DNA is TGTGCCAGCAGTGAATTACAGGGGCCCCAGCATTTT. The chain joins TRBV6-1 to TRBJ1-5, with D tentatively TRBD1 (6 bases). The CDR3 is 12 amino acids. V shed 2 bases and J shed 9 bases, with 8 bases lying between them. The V gene's germline CDR1 is MNHNS and CDR2 SASEGT.

The J gene is TRBJ1-5, the V gene TRBV27, with TRBD1 matching over 7 bases. V trimming: 5 bases; J trimming: 5 bases; junction bases outside the gene matches: 3. Per germline, CDR1 MNHEY and CDR2 SMNVEV (reference sequence). The CDR3 has 13 amino acids. CDR3 bases: TGTGCCAGCAGTGGGGACAGTCATCAGCCCCAGCATTTT. This translates into CASSGDSHQPQHF.

This clone occurred once. The chain carries TRBV7-6 and TRBJ2-3, with D possibly TRBD2 on 5 matching bases. The germline CDR1 and CDR2 sequences are SGHVS and FNYEAQ. Trimming pared 1 base from V and 6 bases from J, leaving 11 bases between. The CDR3 totals 14 residues. The CDR3 region has the DNA TGTGCCAGCAGCTTAGGGGCAGGCGGGGATACGCAGTATTTT. Translated: CASSLGAGGDTQYF.

This clone showed up just a few times. The genes are TRBV30 and TRBJ1-3; the D is unclear. The CDR3 is made up of 17 amino acids. Trimming stripped 1 base from V and 3 bases from J, with 19 bases between. From germline, CDR1 is GTSNPN and CDR2 SVGIG (reference sequence). CDR3 amino acids: CAWSEAEGLAGGNTIYF. DNA of the CDR3: TGTGCCTGGAGTGAGGCGGAGGGTCTGGCGGGTGGAAACACCATATATTTT.

This chain links TRBV3-1 (or the pseudogene TRBV3-2) with TRBJ1-3; D may be TRBD1 (6 bases). CDR3 size: 15 residues. The V gene's germline CDR1 is LGHDT and CDR2 YNNKEL (reference sequence). V lost 4 bases, J lost 2 bases, and 12 bases lay in between. DNA of the CDR3: TGTGCCAGCAGCCCCCCGGCAGGGGCTGGAAACACCATATATTTT. Its translation: CASSPPAGAGNTIYF.

The genes are TRBV7-9 and TRBJ2-1, with D possibly matching TRBD2 (5 bases). The germline gives CDR1 SEHNR, CDR2 FQNEAQ (reference sequence). The V end lost 1 base, the J end lost 5 bases, and 9 bases lay between the germline ends. The CDR3 is 14 residues long. CDR3 protein: CASSLGGGDNEQFF. As DNA, the CDR3 is TGTGCCAGCAGCTTAGGTGGAGGTGACAATGAGCAGTTCTTC.

This rearrangement joins TRBV2 to TRBJ1-6; D not certain. Between the trimmed V and J ends, which lost 7 bases and 9 bases, there was a span of 19 bases. There are 15 residues in the CDR3. In germline, CDR1 is SNHLY, CDR2 FYNNEI. The chain's CDR3 is CASTQIRTGSSPLHF. CDR3 nucleotides: TGTGCCAGCACCCAAATTCGGACTGGCAGTTCACCCCTCCACTTT.

The V call is TRBV7-3, the J call TRBJ1-4; D might be TRBD1 (6 bases). Trimming removed 0 bases from V and 7 bases from J, with 12 bases in between. Germline CDR1 is SGHTA and CDR2 is FQGTGA. There are 15 residues in the CDR3. CDR3 amino acids: CASSLTGGAGEKLFF. For the CDR3, the DNA is TGTGCCAGCAGCTTAACTGGGGGCGCGGGTGAAAAACTGTTTTTT.

The V call is TRBV9, the J call TRBJ2-2, with 10 bases aligning to TRBD2. CDR1 and CDR2 (germline): SGDLS, YYNGEE. The CDR3 loop spans 17 amino acids. J lost 0 bases, V lost 2 bases, and 4 bases had no gene match. The CDR3 nucleotides are TGTGCCAGCAGCGTCATAGCGGGAGGCGCGAACACCGGGGAGCTGTTTTTT. Translation gives CASSVIAGGANTGELFF. Full variable domain (outside the CDR3, taken from reference TRBV9 and TRBJ2-2): DSGVTQTPKHLITATGQRVTLRCSPRSGDLSVYWYQQSLDQGLQFLIQYYNGEERAKGNILERFSAQQFPDLHSELNLSSLELGDSALYFCASSVIAGGANTGELFFGEGSRLTVL.

The chain joins TRBV11-2 to TRBJ2-7; 8 bases map to TRBD2. CDR3 length equals 15 residues. V was pared by 1 base and J by 3 bases, with 5 bases of the junction left unmatched. Germline values: CDR1 SGHAT, CDR2 FQNNGV. CDR3 nucleotides: TGTGCCAGCAGCTTAGGTATTAGCGGGAACTACGAGCAGTACTTC. It translates to CASSLGISGNYEQYF.

The chain couples TRBV4-1 to TRBJ1-5; D uncertain. Trimming pared 0 bases from V and 0 bases from J, leaving 15 bases between. Per the germline V gene, CDR1 is MGHRA and CDR2 is YSYEKL. The CDR3 contains 18 residues. In DNA form, the CDR3 reads TGCGCCAGCAGCCAAGATCCGCTTGCGATCTTTAGCAATCAGCCCCAGCATTTT. Translating it yields CASSQDPLAIFSNQPQHF.

V usage is TRBV15 and J usage is TRBJ2-3; 7 nucleotides match TRBD2. Trimming cost V 5 bases and J 1 base; bases outside gene matches: 6. Per germline, CDR1 LNHNV and CDR2 YYDKDF (reference sequence). This CDR3 spans 15 amino acids. As DNA, the CDR3 is TGTGCCACCAGCCCATTACGGGGGGGCACAGATACGCAGTATTTT. Protein sequence: CATSPLRGGTDTQYF. Full variable domain (outside the CDR3, taken from reference TRBV15 and TRBJ2-3): DAMVIQNPRYQVTQFGKPVTLSCSQTLNHNVMYWYQQKSSQAPKLLFHYYDKDFNNEADTPDNFQSRRPNTSFCFLDIRSPGLGDTAMYLCATSPLRGGTDTQYFGPGTRLTVL.

The chain uses TRBV19 and TRBJ2-1; D possibly corresponds to TRBD2 (5 bases). CDR3 size: 13 residues. Germline V lookup: CDR1 LNHDA, CDR2 SQIVND (reference sequence). The V gene lost 1 base and the J gene lost 6 bases, with 7 bases spanning the gap. DNA for the CDR3: TGTGCCAGTAGTATAGTTGGGAGCAATGAGCAGTTCTTC. It codes for CASSIVGSNEQFF.

The chain couples TRBV3-1 (or the pseudogene TRBV3-2) to TRBJ1-3, with D tentatively TRBD1 (6 bases). CDR1 is LGHDT, CDR2 YNNKEL, per germline (reference sequence). This CDR3 has 15 residues. The V gene lost 1 base and the J gene lost 3 bases, with 10 bases spanning the gap. For the CDR3, the DNA is TGTGCCAGCAGCCAAGCGGTAGGGGGTGGAAACACCATATATTTT. Amino acids: CASSQAVGGGNTIYF.

V is TRBV6-6 and J is TRBJ2-1, with 11 bases lining up with TRBD1. The CDR3 runs to 15 residues. The ends lost 5 bases at V and 8 bases at J; junction bases unmatched: 8. Looked up from germline, CDR1 is MNHNY and CDR2 is SVGAGI (reference sequence). In DNA, the CDR3 is TGTGCCAGCAGTCCCCCGGGACAGGGGGGGGATGAGCAGTTCTTC. Its protein product is CASSPPGQGGDEQFF.

This clone was counted only a few times. The rearrangement joins TRBV19 to TRBJ2-2; 11 nucleotides match TRBD1. The CDR3 contains 15 residues. Germline trimming cut 6 bases from V and 3 bases from J; bases unmatched to any gene: 3. In germline, CDR1 is LNHDA, CDR2 SQIVND (reference sequence). In nucleotides, the CDR3 is TGTGCCAGTAGGGAGGGACAGGGGGACACCGGGGAGCTGTTTTTT. As protein: CASREGQGDTGELFF. The whole variable domain, remainder taken from reference TRBV19 and TRBJ2-2, is DGGITQSPKYLFRKEGQNVTLSCEQNLNHDAMYWYRQDPGQGLRLIYYSQIVNDFQKGDIAEGYSVSREKKESFPLTVTSAQKNPTAFYLCASREGQGDTGELFFGEGSRLTVL.

V and J are TRBV5-1 and TRBJ2-5, with 9 bases matching TRBD2. CDR1 and CDR2 (germline): SGHRS, YFSETQ. V lost 0 bases, J lost 5 bases, and 8 bases stayed unmatched. The CDR3 spans 16 residues. The CDR3 nucleotides are TGCGCCAGCAGCTTGGCCCCGGCGGGAGGGCCGGAGACCCAGTACTTC. This codes for CASSLAPAGGPETQYF.

This clone was seen a few times. The V call is TRBV7-9, the J call TRBJ2-5; D not certain. This CDR3 spans 14 amino acids. Germline lookup yields CDR1 SEHNR and CDR2 FQNEAQ (reference sequence). V shed 0 bases and J shed 5 bases, with 10 bases lying between them. Here the CDR3 reads CASSLAQRSETQYF. CDR3 nucleotide sequence: TGTGCCAGCAGCTTAGCTCAGCGTAGTGAGACCCAGTACTTC.

This clone was detected once. The chain combines TRBV2 with TRBJ1-2; D perhaps matches TRBD1 (6 bases). Germline V gene lookup returns CDR1 SNHLY and CDR2 FYNNEI. Trimming stripped 7 bases from V and 5 bases from J, with 17 bases between. This CDR3 is built from 14 residues. This chain's CDR3 is CASIPPGQQYGYTF. The DNA for the CDR3 is TGTGCCAGCATCCCCCCTGGACAGCAATATGGCTACACCTTC. The variable domain in full, completed from reference TRBV2 and TRBJ1-2, reads EPEVTQTPSHQVTQMGQEVILRCVPISNHLYFYWYRQILGQKVEFLVSFYNNEISEKSEIFDDQFSVERPDGSNFTLKIRSTKLEDSAMYFCASIPPGQQYGYTFGSGTRLTVV.